The entry below gives a single T cell receptor (beta chain) sequence along with its context. The germline CDR1 and CDR2 sequences are SGHVS and FNYEAQ. This CDR3 spans 15 amino acids. Trimming took 6 bases from V and 0 from J, leaving 12 bases between them. Authors' data handling: Reference gene primers were amplified, and this amplification served to estimate nucleated cell counts. Libraries were prepared by immunoSEQ multiplex PCR; TCRdb keeps only in-frame clonotypes and omits some of them. V and J calls plus clone size are reproduced from that table; the DNA served to infer D and trimming. The profile covers 240,000 or so clones, with around 90% appearing a single time and around 0.85% taken by the ten largest. Study members were between roughly 18 and 100 years old and lived in 24 US regions. The source of the sample is a study of blood T cell repertoires in COVID-19.

The sample comprised PBMCs or T cells enriched from blood (not recorded which). V usage is TRBV7-6 and J usage is TRBJ1-3; D might be TRBD1 (6 bases). The sequence was obtained from a man in his forties or fifties who had been exposed to COVID-19. CDR3 DNA sequence: TGTGCCAGCAGGGGAGACAGGAGCTCTGGAAACACCATATATTTT. It is translated as CASRGDRSSGNTIYF.